These 11 T cell receptor beta chains originate from one sample sequenced in a study of T cell responses to AZD1222 COVID-19 vaccine. Profiling relied on immunoSEQ multiplex PCR, and the TCRdb table lists in-frame clones only, not all of them. The data contain tens of thousands of clones, approximately 85% of them singletons. The sequencing used peripheral blood, collected on day 0 of MenACWY control vaccination. The source of these receptors is an adult in good health.

J is TRBJ1-1 and V is TRBV6-5; 7 positions match TRBD1. The V gene's germline CDR1 is MNHEY and CDR2 SVGAGI. With 7 bases clipped from V and 2 bases from J, the junction kept 7 bases outside the gene matches. The CDR3 spans 14 residues. As DNA, the CDR3 is TGTGCCAGCACCCCGAGACAGGGTAACACTGAAGCTTTCTTT. Amino acid sequence: CASTPRQGNTEAFF.

The CDR3 sequence: CASTSAGGDYGYTF. CDR3 bases: TGTGCCAGCACATCCGCAGGGGGCGACTATGGCTACACCTTC. V and J are TRBV25-1 and TRBJ1-2; 8 nucleotides agree with TRBD1. V was pared by 7 bases and J by 3 bases, with 7 bases of the junction left unmatched. This CDR3 has 14 amino acids. Germline assignment: CDR1 MGHDK and CDR2 SYGVNS.

The V call is TRBV28, the J call TRBJ2-3; D gene uncertain. V lost 1 base, J lost 0 bases, and 8 bases lay in between. Germline V lookup: CDR1 MDHEN, CDR2 SYDVKM. The CDR3 is 15 residues long. CDR3: CASSLSQLSTDTQYF. For the CDR3, the DNA is TGTGCCAGCAGTTTATCCCAGCTCAGCACAGATACGCAGTATTTT.

The V gene is TRBV7-6, the J gene TRBJ2-7; 7 nucleotides match TRBD1. V shed 5 bases and J 0 bases; nucleotides not matched to a gene: 13. This CDR3 contains 17 residues. CDR1 is SGHVS, CDR2 FNYEAQ, per germline. The CDR3 bases are TGTGCCAGCAGCCCCCACGGCTCGGGACAGAACTCCTACGAGCAGTACTTC. This codes for CASSPHGSGQNSYEQYF.

V and J are TRBV15 and TRBJ2-1, with 11 nucleotides matching TRBD2. V dropped 6 bases and J dropped 5; count of bases not matched to a gene: 3. The CDR3 spans 14 residues. Per the germline V gene, CDR1 is LNHNV and CDR2 is YYDKDF (reference sequence). CDR3 sequence reads: CATRLTSGNNEQFF. The CDR3 DNA sequence: TGTGCCACCAGGTTGACTAGCGGGAACAATGAGCAGTTCTTC.

CDR3 protein: CATSLSRGENIQYF. The CDR3 DNA sequence: TGTGCCACCAGCCTATCCCGGGGGGAAAACATTCAGTACTTC. The J gene is TRBJ2-4, the V gene TRBV15; 7 positions match TRBD2. V dropped 5 bases and J dropped 5; count of bases not matched to a gene: 6. Germline V gene lookup returns CDR1 LNHNV and CDR2 YYDKDF (reference sequence). This CDR3 spans 14 amino acids.

The rearrangement joins TRBV4-3 to TRBJ1-4, with unresolved D. Germline V gene sequence: CDR1 LGHNA, CDR2 YSLEER. This CDR3 comprises 15 residues. Trimming removed 4 bases at V and 4 bases at J, with 13 bases between. The CDR3 reads CASSLEVLDNEKLFF. CDR3 nucleotides: TGCGCCAGCAGCCTAGAGGTGTTGGATAATGAAAAACTGTTTTTT.

This sequence joins TRBV29-1 and TRBJ1-6; the D is unclear. The ends were cut back, 4 bases at V and 6 bases at J, with 10 bases in the middle. The CDR3 sequence is 13 residues long. Germline assignment: CDR1 SQVTM and CDR2 ANQGSEA. The CDR3 is CSVALGSNSPLHF. The CDR3 DNA reads as TGCAGCGTTGCCTTAGGGAGTAATTCACCCCTCCACTTT.

The J gene is TRBJ1-1, the V gene TRBV30; D may be TRBD1 (6 bases). The CDR3 runs to 17 residues. Trimming removed 0 bases from V and 0 bases from J, with 17 bases in between. The V gene's germline CDR1 is GTSNPN and CDR2 SVGIG (reference sequence). The CDR3 here is CAWSVYRGAVMNTEAFF. CDR3 DNA: TGTGCCTGGAGTGTATACCGGGGGGCAGTGATGAACACTGAAGCTTTCTTT.

The J gene is TRBJ1-2, the V gene TRBV14; 12 bases are shared with TRBD1. The CDR3 spans 15 residues. J lost 2 bases, V lost 4 bases, and 2 bases had no gene match. From germline, CDR1 is SGHDN and CDR2 FVKESK. The CDR3 sequence is CASSLGTGGNYGYTF. As DNA, the CDR3 is TGTGCCAGCAGCCTAGGGACAGGGGGCAACTATGGCTACACCTTC.

The chain combines TRBV19 with TRBJ1-4; no reliable D call. Germline CDR1 LNHDA, CDR2 SQIVND (reference sequence). With 1 base removed from V and 2 bases from J, the gap between germline ends came to 11 bases. CDR3 length equals 16 residues. CDR3 sequence: CASSIGGSVTNEKLFF. Written as DNA, the CDR3 is TGTGCCAGTAGTATAGGGGGTTCGGTCACTAATGAAAAACTGTTTTTT.